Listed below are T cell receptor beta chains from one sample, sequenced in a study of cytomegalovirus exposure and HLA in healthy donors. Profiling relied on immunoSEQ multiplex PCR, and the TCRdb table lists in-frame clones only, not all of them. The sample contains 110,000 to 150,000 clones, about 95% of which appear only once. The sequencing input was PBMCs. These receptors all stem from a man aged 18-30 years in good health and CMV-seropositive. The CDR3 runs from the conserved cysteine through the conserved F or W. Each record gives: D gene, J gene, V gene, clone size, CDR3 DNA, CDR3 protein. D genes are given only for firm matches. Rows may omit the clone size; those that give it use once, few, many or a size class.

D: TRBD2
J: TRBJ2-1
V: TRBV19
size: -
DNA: TGTGCCAGTAGCCTATCTAGCGGAGGCTCCTACAATGAGCAGTTCTTC
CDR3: CASSLSSGGSYNEQFF

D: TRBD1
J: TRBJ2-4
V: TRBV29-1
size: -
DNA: TGCAGCACCGTGCCCCTCCAGGGGGACAAAAACATTCAGTACTTC
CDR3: CSTVPLQGDKNIQYF

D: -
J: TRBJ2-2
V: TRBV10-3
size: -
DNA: TGTGCCATCAGTTCCGGGACAAATATCGCCGGGGAGCTGTTTTTT
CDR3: CAISSGTNIAGELFF

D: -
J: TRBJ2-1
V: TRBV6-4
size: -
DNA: TGTGCCAGCAGTCTTAGCGGATTGGCCAATGAGCAGTTCTTC
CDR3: CASSLSGLANEQFF

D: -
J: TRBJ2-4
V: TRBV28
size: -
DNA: TGTGCCAGCAGCCACCCCGCAGGATACCGCATTCAGTACTTC
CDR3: CASSHPAGYRIQYF

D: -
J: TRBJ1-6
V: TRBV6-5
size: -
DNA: TGTGCCAGCAGTTACGAGAGGGCTCGGAATTCACCCCTCCACTTT
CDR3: CASSYERARNSPLHF

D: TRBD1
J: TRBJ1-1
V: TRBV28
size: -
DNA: TGTGCCAGCAGTTGGACAGGGCTCAGAGGGAGCACTGAAGCTTTCTTT
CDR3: CASSWTGLRGSTEAFF

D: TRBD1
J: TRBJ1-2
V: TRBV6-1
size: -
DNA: TGTGCCAGCCAAACAGGGGGCACCTATGGCTACACCTTC
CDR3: CASQTGGTYGYTF

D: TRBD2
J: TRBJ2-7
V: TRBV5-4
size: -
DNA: TGTGCCAGCAGCCGCGGGGGGAACTCCTACGAGCAGTACTTC
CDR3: CASSRGGNSYEQYF

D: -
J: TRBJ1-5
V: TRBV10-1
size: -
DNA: TGCGCCAGCAGTCGTATTTTTCCGGGAGATTTTTATAGCAATCAGCCCCAGCATTTT
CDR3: CASSRIFPGDFYSNQPQHF

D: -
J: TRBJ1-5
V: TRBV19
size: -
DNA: TGTGCCAGCCAGAGGGAGGTTAAGGAGCCCCAGCATTTT
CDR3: CASQREVKEPQHF

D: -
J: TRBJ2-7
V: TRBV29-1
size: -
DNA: TGCAGCGTTCAGGGGGGCGGGGAGGTCTACTACGAGCAGTACTTC
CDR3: CSVQGGGEVYYEQYF

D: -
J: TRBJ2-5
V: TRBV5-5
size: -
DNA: TGTGCCAGCAGCTTGGCCGCGGTGGAGGAGACCCAGTACTTC
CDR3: CASSLAAVEETQYF

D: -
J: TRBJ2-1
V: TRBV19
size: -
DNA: TGTGCCAGTAGTACCCTAGAGGGTGGGGCCTACAATGAGCAGTTCTTC
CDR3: CASSTLEGGAYNEQFF

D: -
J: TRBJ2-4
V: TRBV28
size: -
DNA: TGTGCCAGCAGTTTACCGGCAGGCTCAAGAAACATTCAGTACTTC
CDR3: CASSLPAGSRNIQYF

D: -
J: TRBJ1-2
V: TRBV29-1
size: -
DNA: TGCAGCGTTGAAGATTTGAGCTACTATGGCTACACCTTC
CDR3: CSVEDLSYYGYTF

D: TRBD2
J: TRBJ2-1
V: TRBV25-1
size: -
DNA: TGTGCCAGCAGTGAATACTTCACCGGGACTAGCGGAAAAAATGAGCAGTTCTTC
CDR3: CASSEYFTGTSGKNEQFF

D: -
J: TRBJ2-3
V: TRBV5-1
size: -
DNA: TGCGCCAGCAGCTTGGGAGCAAAAGATACGCAGTATTTT
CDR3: CASSLGAKDTQYF

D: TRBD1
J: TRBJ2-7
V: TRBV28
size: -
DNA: TGTGCCAGCAAGCCGGGACAGTCCTACGAGCAGTACTTC
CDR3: CASKPGQSYEQYF

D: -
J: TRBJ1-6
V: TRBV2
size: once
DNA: TGTGCCAGCAGTGTTGCGGTGCATTCACCCCTCCACTTT
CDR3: CASSVAVHSPLHF

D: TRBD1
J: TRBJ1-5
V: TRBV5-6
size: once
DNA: TGTGCCAGCAGCTACGGGGGGACAGGGGCCCCTCAGCCCCAGCATTTT
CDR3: CASSYGGTGAPQPQHF

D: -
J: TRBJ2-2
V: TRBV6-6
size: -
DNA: TGTGCTTCGAGCAGCTCGCAGGGGCACACCGGGGAGCTGTTTTTT
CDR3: CASSSSQGHTGELFF

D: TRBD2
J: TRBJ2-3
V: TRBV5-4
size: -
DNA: TGTGCCAGCAGCTTTAGCGGGAGAACGCAGTATTTT
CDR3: CASSFSGRTQYF

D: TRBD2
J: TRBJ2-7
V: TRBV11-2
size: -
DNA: TGTGCCAGCAGCTCCAGACTAGCGGGAGTGATCGAGCAGTACTTC
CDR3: CASSSRLAGVIEQYF

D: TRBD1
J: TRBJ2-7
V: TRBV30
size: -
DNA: TGTGCCTGGAGTCTCACCCGGACAGGTGACCCTTCTCGCTACGAGCAGTACTTC
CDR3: CAWSLTRTGDPSRYEQYF

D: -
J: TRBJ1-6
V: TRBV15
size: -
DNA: TGTGCCACGGGTAGGGGGAGTTTGTCCTATAATTCACCCCTCCACTTT
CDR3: CATGRGSLSYNSPLHF

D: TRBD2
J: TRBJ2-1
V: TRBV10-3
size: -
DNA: TGTGCCATCAGTGAGGGGCGGGAGTTCGGCAATGAGCAGTTCTTC
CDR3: CAISEGREFGNEQFF

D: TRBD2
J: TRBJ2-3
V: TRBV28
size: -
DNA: TGTGCCAGCAGTTTTAGCGGGAGGGCCACAGATACGCAGTATTTT
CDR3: CASSFSGRATDTQYF

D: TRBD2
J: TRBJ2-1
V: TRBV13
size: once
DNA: TGTGCCAGCAATCTAGCGGGCAATGAGCAGTTCTTC
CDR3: CASNLAGNEQFF

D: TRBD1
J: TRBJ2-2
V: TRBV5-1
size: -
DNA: TGCGCCAGCAGCCCACCCACCTTACCGGGACAGATGAACACCGGGGAGCTGTTTTTT
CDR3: CASSPPTLPGQMNTGELFF

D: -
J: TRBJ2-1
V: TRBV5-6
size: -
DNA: TGTGCCAGCAGTCCCGGGGGACACAATGAGCAGTTCTTC
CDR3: CASSPGGHNEQFF